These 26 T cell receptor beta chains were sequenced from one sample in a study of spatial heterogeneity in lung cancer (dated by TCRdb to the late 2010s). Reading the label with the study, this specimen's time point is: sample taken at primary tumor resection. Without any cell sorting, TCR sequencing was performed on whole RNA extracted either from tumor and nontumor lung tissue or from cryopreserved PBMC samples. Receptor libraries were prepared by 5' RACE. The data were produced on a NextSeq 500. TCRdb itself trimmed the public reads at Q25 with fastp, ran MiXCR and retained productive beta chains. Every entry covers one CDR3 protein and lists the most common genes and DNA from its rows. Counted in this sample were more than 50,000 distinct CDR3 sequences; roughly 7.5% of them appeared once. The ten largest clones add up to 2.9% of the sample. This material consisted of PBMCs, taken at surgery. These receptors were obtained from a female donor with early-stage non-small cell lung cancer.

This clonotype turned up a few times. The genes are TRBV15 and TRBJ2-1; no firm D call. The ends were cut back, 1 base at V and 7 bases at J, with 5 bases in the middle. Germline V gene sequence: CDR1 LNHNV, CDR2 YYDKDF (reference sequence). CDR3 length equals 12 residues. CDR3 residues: CATSRGYNEQFF. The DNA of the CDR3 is TGTGCCACCAGCAGAGGTTATAATGAGCAGTTCTTC.

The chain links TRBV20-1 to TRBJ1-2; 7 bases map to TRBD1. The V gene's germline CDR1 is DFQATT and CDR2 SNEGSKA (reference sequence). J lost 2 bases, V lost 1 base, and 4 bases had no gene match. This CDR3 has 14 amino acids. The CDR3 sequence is CSARVTGPNYGYTF. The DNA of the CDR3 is TGCAGTGCTAGAGTGACAGGGCCCAACTATGGCTACACCTTC.

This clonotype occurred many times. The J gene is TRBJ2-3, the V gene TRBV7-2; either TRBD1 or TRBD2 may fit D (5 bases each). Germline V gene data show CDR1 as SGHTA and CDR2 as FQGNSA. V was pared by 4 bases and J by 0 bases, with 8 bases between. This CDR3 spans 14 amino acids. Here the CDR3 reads CASSWGGSTDTQYF. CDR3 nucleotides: TGTGCCAGCAGCTGGGGCGGGAGCACAGATACGCAGTATTTT. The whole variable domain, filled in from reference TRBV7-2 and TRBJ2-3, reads GAGVSQSPSNKVTEKGKDVELRCDPISGHTALYWYRQSLGQGLEFLIYFQGNSAPDKSGLPSDRFSAERTGGSVSTLTIQRTQQEDSAVYLCASSWGGSTDTQYFGPGTRLTVL.

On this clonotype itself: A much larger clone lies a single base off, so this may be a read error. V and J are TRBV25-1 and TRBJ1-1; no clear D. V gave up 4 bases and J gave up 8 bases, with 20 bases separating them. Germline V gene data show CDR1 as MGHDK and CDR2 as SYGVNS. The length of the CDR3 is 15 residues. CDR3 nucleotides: TGTGCCAGCAGTGTCGCCGGGCTTCCGGAAGGGGAAGCTTTCTTT. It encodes CASSVAGLPEGEAFF.

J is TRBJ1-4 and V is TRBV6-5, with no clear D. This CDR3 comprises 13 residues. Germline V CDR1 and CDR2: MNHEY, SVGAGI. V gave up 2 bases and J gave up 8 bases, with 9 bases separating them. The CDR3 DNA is TGTGCCAGCAGTTACGACGTAGGCGAAAAACTGTTTTTT. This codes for CASSYDVGEKLFF.

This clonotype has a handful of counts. This chain's CDR3 is CASSRTSGGFNEQFF. CDR3 DNA sequence: TGTGCCAGCAGCAGAACTAGCGGGGGTTTCAATGAGCAGTTCTTC. V gene TRBV7-8 combines with J gene TRBJ2-1, with 11 bases that match TRBD2. Per germline, CDR1 SGHVS and CDR2 FQNEAQ. This CDR3 is 15 amino acids long. The J segment lost 6 bases and the V segment lost 5 bases, leaving 6 bases of the junction unmatched.

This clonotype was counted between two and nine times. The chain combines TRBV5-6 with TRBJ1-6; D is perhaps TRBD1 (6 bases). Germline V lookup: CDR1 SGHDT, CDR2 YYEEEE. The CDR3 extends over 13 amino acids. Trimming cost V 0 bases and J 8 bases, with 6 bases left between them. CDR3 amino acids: CASSLDRDSPLHF. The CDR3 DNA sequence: TGTGCCAGCAGCTTGGACAGGGATTCACCCCTCCACTTT. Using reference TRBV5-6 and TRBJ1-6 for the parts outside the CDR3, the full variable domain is DAGVTQSPTHLIKTRGQQVTLRCSPKSGHDTVSWYQQALGQGPQFIFQYYEEEERQRGNFPDRFSGHQFPNYSSELNVNALLLGDSALYLCASSLDRDSPLHFGNGTRLTVT.

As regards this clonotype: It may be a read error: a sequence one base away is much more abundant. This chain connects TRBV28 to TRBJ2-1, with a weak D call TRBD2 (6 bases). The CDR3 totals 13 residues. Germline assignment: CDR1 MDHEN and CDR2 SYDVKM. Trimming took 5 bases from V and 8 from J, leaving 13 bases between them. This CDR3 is CASSLLARDEQFF. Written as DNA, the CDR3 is TGTGCCAGCAGTCTTCTAGCGCGAGATGAGCAGTTCTTC.

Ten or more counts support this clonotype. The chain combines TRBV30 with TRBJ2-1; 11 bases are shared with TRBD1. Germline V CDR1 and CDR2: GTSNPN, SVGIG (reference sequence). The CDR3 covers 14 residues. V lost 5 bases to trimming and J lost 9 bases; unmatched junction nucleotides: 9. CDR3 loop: CAWAVDRGLAEQFF. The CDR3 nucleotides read TGTGCCTGGGCGGTGGACAGGGGGCTTGCTGAGCAGTTCTTC.

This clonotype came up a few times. This CDR3 reads CSAQGGGANVLTF. CDR3 sequence (DNA): TGCAGTGCCCAAGGAGGTGGGGCCAACGTCCTGACTTTC. This chain uses TRBV20-1 with TRBJ2-6; perhaps TRBD2 as D (5 bases). Trimming took 6 bases from V and 3 from J, leaving 9 bases between them. CDR1 DFQATT and CDR2 SNEGSKA come from the germline V gene (reference sequence). This CDR3 contains 13 residues.

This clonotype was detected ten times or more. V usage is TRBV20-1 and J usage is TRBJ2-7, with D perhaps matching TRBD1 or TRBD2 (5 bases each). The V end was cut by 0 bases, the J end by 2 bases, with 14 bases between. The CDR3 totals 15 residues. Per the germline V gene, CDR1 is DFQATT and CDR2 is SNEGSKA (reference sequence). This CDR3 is CSARDAGRVAYEQYF. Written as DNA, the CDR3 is TGCAGTGCTAGAGATGCGGGCAGGGTGGCCTACGAGCAGTACTTC.

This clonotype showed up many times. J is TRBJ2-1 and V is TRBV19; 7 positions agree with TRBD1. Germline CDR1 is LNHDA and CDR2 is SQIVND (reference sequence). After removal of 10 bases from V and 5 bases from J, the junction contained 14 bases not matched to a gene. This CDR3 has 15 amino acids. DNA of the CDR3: TGTGCCACCGCGCCCCGGACAGGCCTCAACAATGAGCAGTTCTTC. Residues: CATAPRTGLNNEQFF.

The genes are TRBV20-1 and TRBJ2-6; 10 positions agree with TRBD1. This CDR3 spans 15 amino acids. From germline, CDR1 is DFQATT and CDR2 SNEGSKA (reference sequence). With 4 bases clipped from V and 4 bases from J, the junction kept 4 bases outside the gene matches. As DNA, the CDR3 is TGCAGTGCTACGACAGGGGGCGGCGGGGCCAACGTCCTGACTTTC. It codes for CSATTGGGGANVLTF.

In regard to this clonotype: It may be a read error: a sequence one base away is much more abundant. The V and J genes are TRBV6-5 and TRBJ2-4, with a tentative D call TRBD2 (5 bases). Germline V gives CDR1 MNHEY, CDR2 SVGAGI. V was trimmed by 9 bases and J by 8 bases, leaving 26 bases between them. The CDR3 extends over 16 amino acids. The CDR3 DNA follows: TGTGCCAGGAATTCCCATTGCAATGGCCCGGGGTACATTCAGTACTTC. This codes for CARNSHCNGPGYIQYF.

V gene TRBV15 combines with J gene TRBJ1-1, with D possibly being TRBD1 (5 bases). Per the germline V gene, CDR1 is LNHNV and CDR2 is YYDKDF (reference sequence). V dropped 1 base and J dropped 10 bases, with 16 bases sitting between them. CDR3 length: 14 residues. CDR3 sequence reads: CATSRAPGTTRAFF. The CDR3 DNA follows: TGTGCCACCAGCAGAGCCCCCGGGACCACAAGAGCTTTCTTT. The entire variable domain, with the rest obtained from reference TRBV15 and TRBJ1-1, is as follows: DAMVIQNPRYQVTQFGKPVTLSCSQTLNHNVMYWYQQKSSQAPKLLFHYYDKDFNNEADTPDNFQSRRPNTSFCFLDIRSPGLGDTAMYLCATSRAPGTTRAFFGQGTRLTVV.

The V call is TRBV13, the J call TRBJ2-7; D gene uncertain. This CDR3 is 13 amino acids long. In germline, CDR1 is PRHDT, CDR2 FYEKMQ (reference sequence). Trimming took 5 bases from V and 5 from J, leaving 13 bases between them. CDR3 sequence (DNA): TGTGCCAGCAGCGTAGTGGAATTCCACGAGCAGTACTTC. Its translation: CASSVVEFHEQYF.

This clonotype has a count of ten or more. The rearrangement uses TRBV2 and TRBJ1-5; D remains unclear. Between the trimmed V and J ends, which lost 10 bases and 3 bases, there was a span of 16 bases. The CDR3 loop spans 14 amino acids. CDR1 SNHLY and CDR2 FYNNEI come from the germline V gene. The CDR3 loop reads CATRFGGPNQPQHF. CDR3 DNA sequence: TGTGCCACTCGGTTTGGAGGACCCAATCAGCCCCAGCATTTT.

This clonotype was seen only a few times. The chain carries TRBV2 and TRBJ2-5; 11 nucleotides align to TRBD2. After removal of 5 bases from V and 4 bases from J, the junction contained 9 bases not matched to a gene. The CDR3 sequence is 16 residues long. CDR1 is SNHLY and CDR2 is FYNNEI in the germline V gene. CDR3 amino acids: CASSSSGGLRGETQYF. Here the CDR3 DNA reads TGTGCCAGCAGTTCTAGCGGGGGGCTTAGAGGAGAGACCCAGTACTTC.

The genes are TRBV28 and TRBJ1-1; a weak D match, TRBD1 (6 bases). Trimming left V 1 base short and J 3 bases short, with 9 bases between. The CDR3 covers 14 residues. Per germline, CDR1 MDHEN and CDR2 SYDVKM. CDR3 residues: CASSLSGVDTEAFF. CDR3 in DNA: TGTGCCAGCAGTTTATCAGGGGTTGACACTGAAGCTTTCTTT.

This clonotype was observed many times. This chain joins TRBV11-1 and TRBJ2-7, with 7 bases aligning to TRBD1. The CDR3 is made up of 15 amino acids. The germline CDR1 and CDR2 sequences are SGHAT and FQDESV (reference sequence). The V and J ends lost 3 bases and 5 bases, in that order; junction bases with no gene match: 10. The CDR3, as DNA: TGTGCCAGCAGCTTCGACAGGGTACAAGTCCACGAGCAGTACTTC. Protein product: CASSFDRVQVHEQYF. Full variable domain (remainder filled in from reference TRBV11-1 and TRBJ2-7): EAEVAQSPRYKITEKSQAVAFWCDPISGHATLYWYRQILGQGPELLVQFQDESVVDDSQLPKDRFSAERLKGVDSTLKIQPAELGDSAMYLCASSFDRVQVHEQYFGPGTRLTVT.

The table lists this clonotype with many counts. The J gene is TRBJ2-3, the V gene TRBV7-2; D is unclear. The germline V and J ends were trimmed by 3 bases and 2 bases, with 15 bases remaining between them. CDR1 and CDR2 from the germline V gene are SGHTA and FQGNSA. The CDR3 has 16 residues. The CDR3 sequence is CASSFRPLLLTDTQYF. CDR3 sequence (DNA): TGTGCCAGCAGCTTTAGGCCCCTACTGCTCACAGATACGCAGTATTTT.

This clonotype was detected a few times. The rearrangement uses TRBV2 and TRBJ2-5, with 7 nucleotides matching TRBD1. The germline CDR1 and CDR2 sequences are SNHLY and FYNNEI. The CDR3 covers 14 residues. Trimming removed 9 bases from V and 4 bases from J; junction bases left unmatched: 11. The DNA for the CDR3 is TGTGCCAGGTCGGACAGGACGCCTCCAGAGACCCAGTACTTC. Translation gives CARSDRTPPETQYF. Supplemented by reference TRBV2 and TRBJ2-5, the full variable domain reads EPEVTQTPSHQVTQMGQEVILRCVPISNHLYFYWYRQILGQKVEFLVSFYNNEISEKSEIFDDQFSVERPDGSNFTLKIRSTKLEDSAMYFCARSDRTPPETQYFGPGTRLLVL.

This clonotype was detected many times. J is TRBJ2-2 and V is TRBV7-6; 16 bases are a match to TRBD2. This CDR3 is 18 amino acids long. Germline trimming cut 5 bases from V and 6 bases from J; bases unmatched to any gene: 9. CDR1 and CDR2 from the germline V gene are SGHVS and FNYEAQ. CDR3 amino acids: CASSPGLAGGRFAGELFF. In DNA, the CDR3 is TGTGCCAGCAGCCCGGGACTAGCGGGGGGGCGTTTTGCCGGGGAGCTGTTTTTT.

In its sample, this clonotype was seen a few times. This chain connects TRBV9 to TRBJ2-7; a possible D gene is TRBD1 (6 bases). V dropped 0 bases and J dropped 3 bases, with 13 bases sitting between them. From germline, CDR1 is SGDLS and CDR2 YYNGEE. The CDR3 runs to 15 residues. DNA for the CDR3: TGTGCCAGCAGCGTAGCCGGGACAACCAGCTACGAGCAGTACTTC. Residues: CASSVAGTTSYEQYF.

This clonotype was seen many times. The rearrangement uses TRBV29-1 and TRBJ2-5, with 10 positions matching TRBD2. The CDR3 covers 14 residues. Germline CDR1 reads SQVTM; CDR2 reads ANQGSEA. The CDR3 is CRAGSGGIQETQYF. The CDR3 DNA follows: TGCAGGGCTGGTAGCGGGGGGATACAAGAGACCCAGTACTTC.

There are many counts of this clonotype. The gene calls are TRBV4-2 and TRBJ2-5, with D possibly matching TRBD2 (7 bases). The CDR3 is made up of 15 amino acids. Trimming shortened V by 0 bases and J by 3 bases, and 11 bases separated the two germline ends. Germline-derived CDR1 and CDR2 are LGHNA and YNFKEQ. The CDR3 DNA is TGTGCCAGCAGCCAAGATGGGGGGGCCGAAGAGACCCAGTACTTC. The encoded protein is CASSQDGGAEETQYF.